Shown below are 25 T cell receptor beta chains from a single sample sequenced in a study of identical twins. TCRdb reprocessed the 5' RACE reads via MiXCR and lists one record per CDR3 protein. This table has 350,000 to 400,000 distinct CDR3 sequences, 9% appearing once. The sequencing sample was made of naive T cells sorted from blood. The receptors derive from a woman in her 50s in good health.

V usage is TRBV11-2 and J usage is TRBJ2-2; D possibly corresponds to TRBD1 (6 bases). V dropped 3 bases and J dropped 2 bases, with 10 bases sitting between them. Looked up from germline, CDR1 is SGHAT and CDR2 is FQNNGV. This CDR3 has 15 amino acids. The CDR3 DNA sequence: TGTGCCAGCAGCTTTTGGGGGCGCAACACCGGGGAGCTGTTTTTT. This sequence encodes CASSFWGRNTGELFF.

The gene calls are TRBV15 and TRBJ1-2; D unclear. The V and J ends lost 0 bases and 1 base respectively, with 9 bases between them. The CDR3 is 15 residues long. From germline, CDR1 is LNHNV and CDR2 YYDKDF (reference sequence). The CDR3 reads CATSRDNGYNYGYTF. CDR3 nucleotide sequence: TGTGCCACCAGCAGAGATAACGGATATAACTATGGCTACACCTTC.

Note on this clonotype: With a much larger clone just one base away, this may be a read error. The chain combines TRBV5-1 with TRBJ1-1; D ambiguous. The germline V gene encodes CDR1 SGHRS and CDR2 YFSETQ. This CDR3 has 11 amino acids. In DNA, the CDR3 is TGCACCAGCAGCTCTGGAGATGAGGCTTTCTTT. It is translated as CTSSSGDEAFF.

The rearrangement uses TRBV11-2 and TRBJ1-5, with D hard to call. Germline V gene lookup returns CDR1 SGHAT and CDR2 FQNNGV. The V gene lost 1 base and the J gene lost 1 base, with 11 bases spanning the gap. The CDR3 contains 16 residues. This chain's CDR3 is CASSLGAGLSNQPQHF. DNA for the CDR3: TGTGCCAGCAGCTTAGGGGCAGGCCTCAGCAATCAGCCCCAGCATTTT. The full variable domain, with the rest looked up from reference TRBV11-2 and TRBJ1-5, is EAGVAQSPRYKIIEKRQSVAFWCNPISGHATLYWYQQILGQGPKLLIQFQNNGVVDDSQLPKDRFSAERLKGVDSTLKIQPAKLEDSAVYLCASSLGAGLSNQPQHFGDGTRLSIL.

This clonotype was recorded many times. This sequence joins TRBV7-2 and TRBJ2-5; D possibly corresponds to TRBD2 (5 bases). In germline, CDR1 is SGHTA, CDR2 FQGNSA. The CDR3 sequence is 16 residues long. Trimming removed 5 bases at V and 0 bases at J, with 16 bases between. The CDR3 region is CASSAGRGLHQETQYF. The CDR3 DNA is TGTGCCAGCAGCGCCGGACGCGGACTCCACCAAGAGACCCAGTACTTC.

There are a few counts of this clonotype. The genes are TRBV12-3 or TRBV12-4 and TRBJ2-3; a possible D gene is TRBD1 (6 bases). This CDR3 region has 14 residues. V lost 7 bases and J 2 bases, leaving 13 bases between the germline ends. The CDR3: CASNIWGHTDTQYF. The CDR3 DNA is TGTGCCAGCAATATCTGGGGGCACACAGATACGCAGTATTTT.

This clonotype appeared a few times. The chain has TRBV29-1 and TRBJ2-5, with D perhaps TRBD2 (7 bases). Germline assignment: CDR1 SQVTM and CDR2 ANQGSEA. CDR3 length: 14 amino acids. CDR3 protein: CSTRGGAGQETQYF. The CDR3 nucleotides read TGCAGTACCCGAGGGGGAGCGGGGCAAGAGACCCAGTACTTC.

The chain combines TRBV10-2 with TRBJ2-5, with D unresolved. The V end lost 2 bases, the J end lost 5 bases, and 6 bases lay between the germline ends. The V gene's germline CDR1 is WSHSY and CDR2 SAAADI. This CDR3 comprises 12 residues. The CDR3 spells CASSETYETQYF. The CDR3 nucleotides are TGCGCCAGCAGTGAGACCTATGAGACCCAGTACTTC.

This clonotype was picked up a small number of times. The DNA of the CDR3 is TGTGCCAGCAGCCGGCTCCCCGCCGGGGAGCTGTTTTTT. This translates into CASSRLPAGELFF. V is TRBV14 and J is TRBJ2-2; D remains unclear. The CDR3 has 13 amino acids. V lost 4 bases to trimming and J lost 6 bases, with 9 bases between them. From germline, CDR1 is SGHDN and CDR2 FVKESK.

The CDR3 reads CASSFTRGPYYGYTF. Here the CDR3 DNA reads TGTGCCAGCAGTTTTACCAGGGGGCCCTACTATGGCTACACCTTC. V usage is TRBV27 and J usage is TRBJ1-2; 8 nucleotides agree with TRBD1. The CDR3 runs 15 residues. V trimming: 3 bases; J trimming: 3 bases; junction bases outside the gene matches: 6. Germline-derived CDR1 and CDR2 are MNHEY and SMNVEV (reference sequence).

The chain has TRBV11-2 and TRBJ2-1; 7 nucleotides line up with TRBD2. With V trimmed by 3 bases and J by 3 bases, 5 bases remained unmatched. Germline CDR1 is SGHAT and CDR2 is FQNNGV. The CDR3 spans 15 residues. CDR3 residues: CASSFSGRNYNEQFF. CDR3 coding DNA: TGTGCCAGCAGCTTCTCCGGGAGGAACTACAATGAGCAGTTCTTC.

This clonotype was seen repeatedly, ten times or more. The chain couples TRBV5-1 to TRBJ2-1, with 11 bases matching TRBD1. The CDR3 has 16 residues. In germline, CDR1 is SGHRS, CDR2 YFSETQ. V lost 2 bases, J lost 7 bases, and 8 bases stayed unmatched. The CDR3 spells CASSLFTGTGGNEQFF. The CDR3 bases are TGCGCCAGCAGCTTATTCACCGGGACAGGGGGGAATGAGCAGTTCTTC.

This clonotype was seen repeatedly, ten times or more. V gene TRBV12-3 or TRBV12-4 combines with J gene TRBJ1-1; D is undetermined. V lost 2 bases, J lost 1 base, and 8 bases lay in between. CDR3 length: 14 amino acids. CDR3 amino acids: CASSLTGGNTEAFF. The CDR3 DNA is TGTGCCAGCAGTTTAACCGGAGGGAACACTGAAGCTTTCTTT.

This clonotype was recorded at least ten times. The rearrangement joins TRBV7-9 to TRBJ1-1, with no clear D. The V end lost 4 bases, the J end lost 0 bases, and 9 bases lay between the germline ends. This CDR3 spans 14 amino acids. Germline V gene data show CDR1 as SEHNR and CDR2 as FQNEAQ (reference sequence). CDR3 residues: CASSSTLMNTEAFF. The CDR3 DNA reads as TGTGCCAGCAGCTCCACGCTGATGAACACTGAAGCTTTCTTT. Full variable domain (missing parts from reference TRBV7-9 and TRBJ1-1): DTGVSQNPRHKITKRGQNVTFRCDPISEHNRLYWYRQTLGQGPEFLTYFQNEAQLEKSRLLSDRFSAERPKGSFSTLEIQRTEQGDSAMYLCASSSTLMNTEAFFGQGTRLTVV.

This clonotype was recorded many times. J is TRBJ2-3 and V is TRBV20-1; D uncertain. Between the trimmed V and J ends, which lost 6 bases and 6 bases, there was a span of 19 bases. Germline V CDR1 and CDR2: DFQATT, SNEGSKA (reference sequence). CDR3 size: 14 residues. CDR3 in amino acids: CSADVKQISDTQYF. The CDR3 nucleotides are TGCAGTGCAGACGTGAAACAGATCTCCGATACGCAGTATTTT.

This clonotype was recorded a few times. The chain recombines TRBV27 with TRBJ2-7; TRBD1 or TRBD2 may be the D gene (5 bases each). Germline CDR1 MNHEY, CDR2 SMNVEV (reference sequence). CDR3 length equals 14 residues. Deletions cut 5 bases from V and 4 bases from J, with 15 bases between. CDR3 in DNA: TGTGCCAGCAGTCCCTTCGTGGGGGAGTACGAGCAGTACTTC. It yields the protein CASSPFVGEYEQYF.

The chain uses TRBV7-8 and TRBJ2-5; possibly TRBD1 or TRBD2 for D (5 bases each). The CDR3 has 15 residues. Germline V gene sequence: CDR1 SGHVS, CDR2 FQNEAQ. With 1 base removed from V and 5 bases from J, the gap between germline ends came to 14 bases. The CDR3 DNA sequence: TGTGCCAGCAGCTTAGATTTTGGGTGGGGGGAGACCCAGTACTTC. Protein product: CASSLDFGWGETQYF.

This clonotype was counted between two and nine times. The rearrangement links TRBV5-6 to TRBJ2-7, with D unresolved. V lost 3 bases and J lost 3, with 13 bases in between. CDR1 SGHDT and CDR2 YYEEEE come from the germline V gene. The length of the CDR3 is 14 residues. The CDR3, as DNA: TGTGCCAGCAGCTCTTCCTGGTCAGTCTACGAGCAGTACGTC. It yields the protein CASSSSWSVYEQYV.

This chain uses TRBV3-1 with TRBJ1-4, with D perhaps matching TRBD1 (5 bases). V was pared by 5 bases and J by 10 bases, with 8 bases between. Germline lookup yields CDR1 LGHDT and CDR2 YNNKEL (reference sequence). This CDR3 comprises 11 residues. The CDR3 here is CASSGRGKLFF. In nucleotides, the CDR3 is TGTGCCAGCAGCGGGAGGGGAAAACTGTTTTTT.

There are a few counts of this clonotype. V gene TRBV5-1 combines with J gene TRBJ2-1; the match to TRBD2 covers 13 bases. Trimming cost V 6 bases and J 5 bases; bases outside gene matches: 5. Germline CDR1 SGHRS, CDR2 YFSETQ. The CDR3 sequence is 15 residues long. The CDR3 DNA reads as TGCGCCAGCACCGTGGGACTAGCGGGAAACAATGAGCAGTTCTTC. Translated: CASTVGLAGNNEQFF. The full variable domain, rest sourced from reference TRBV5-1 and TRBJ2-1, is KAGVTQTPRYLIKTRGQQVTLSCSPISGHRSVSWYQQTPGQGLQFLFEYFSETQRNKGNFPGRFSGRQFSNSRSEMNVSTLELGDSALYLCASTVGLAGNNEQFFGPGTRLTVL.

This clonotype was counted only a few times. The chain has TRBV11-2 and TRBJ2-3; D might be TRBD2 (6 bases). The germline CDR1 and CDR2 sequences are SGHAT and FQNNGV. The CDR3 loop spans 15 amino acids. Between the trimmed V and J ends, which lost 5 bases and 2 bases, there was a span of 14 bases. This CDR3 reads CASSPRAGYTDTQYF. CDR3 sequence (DNA): TGTGCCAGCAGCCCGCGGGCGGGGTACACAGATACGCAGTATTTT.

The V gene is TRBV10-3, the J gene TRBJ2-7; no clear D gene. This CDR3 region has 11 residues. Trimming left V 7 bases short and J 4 bases short, with 8 bases between. Per germline, CDR1 ENHRY and CDR2 SYGVKD. This CDR3 reads CAIKGSYEQYF. CDR3 DNA: TGTGCCATCAAGGGAAGTTACGAGCAGTACTTC.

This clonotype appeared many times. The J gene is TRBJ2-1, the V gene TRBV12-3 or TRBV12-4; D unclear. Trimming cost V 6 bases and J 3 bases, with 9 bases left between them. The CDR3 runs to 13 residues. The CDR3 DNA reads as TGTGCCAGCAGCCAAAGGAACTACAATGAGCAGTTCTTC. It translates to CASSQRNYNEQFF.

This clonotype occurred many times. The CDR3 DNA is TGTGCCAGCAGTTTTTTTGGCGGGGGGTCCTACAATGAGCAGTTCTTC. The encoded protein is CASSFFGGGSYNEQFF. The V and J genes are TRBV12-3 or TRBV12-4 and TRBJ2-1; 8 bases map to TRBD2. V shed 3 bases, J shed 1 base, and the junction held 5 bases outside the gene matches. The CDR3 loop spans 16 amino acids.

The gene calls are TRBV12-3 or TRBV12-4 and TRBJ2-1, with TRBD2 matching 7 bases. The V segment lost 2 bases and the J segment 8 bases; nucleotides outside the gene matches: 12. The CDR3 contains 16 residues. Here the CDR3 reads CASSLRGLDRGDEQFF. The CDR3 coding sequence is TGTGCCAGCAGTTTAAGGGGACTGGACCGGGGGGATGAGCAGTTCTTC.